Presented here are 11 T cell receptor beta chains from one specimen sequenced in a study of T cell repertoires in cytomegalovirus infection. TCRdb redid the calling of the reads with MiXCR, one entry per CDR3 protein. The sample includes approximately 170,000 distinct CDR3 sequences, under 20% of them seen just once. Material for sequencing was CD8+ T cells from PBMCs. The receptors come from a human donor in good health (CMV status not recorded). Some clones in this sample may be carry-over from other donors' samples.

Many counts were recorded for this clonotype. As DNA, the CDR3 is TGTGCCAGCAGCCCCCGGGACAGATCCTACGAGCAGTACTTC. Encoded protein: CASSPRDRSYEQYF. This chain joins TRBV7-9 and TRBJ2-7, with 7 nucleotides matching TRBD1. Unmatched junction bases numbered 5, after V lost 5 bases and J lost 1 base. CDR3 size: 14 residues. Germline CDR1 is SEHNR and CDR2 is FQNEAQ (reference sequence).

The sample holds many counts of this clonotype. This chain connects TRBV7-8 to TRBJ2-1; 7 bases fit TRBD2. The CDR3 contains 16 residues. The germline gives CDR1 SGHVS, CDR2 FQNEAQ. The ends lost 1 base at V and 2 bases at J; junction bases unmatched: 5. The CDR3 sequence is CASSLELREPYNEQFF. Here the CDR3 DNA reads TGTGCCAGCAGCTTAGAGTTGCGGGAGCCCTACAATGAGCAGTTCTTC.

This clonotype was observed a handful of times. The chain recombines TRBV6-6 with TRBJ2-7; possibly TRBD2 for D (7 bases). V was pared by 2 bases and J by 8 bases, with 16 bases between. CDR3 length equals 14 residues. The germline V gene encodes CDR1 MNHNY and CDR2 SVGAGI (reference sequence). CDR3: CASSYGTPGGQQYF. The CDR3, as DNA: TGTGCCAGCAGTTACGGTACACCGGGGGGCCAGCAGTACTTC.

The V gene is TRBV7-6, the J gene TRBJ2-2; 11 bases match TRBD2. J lost 8 bases, V lost 0 bases, and 5 bases had no gene match. This CDR3 region has 16 residues. CDR1 is SGHVS and CDR2 is FNYEAQ in the germline V gene. CDR3 DNA: TGTGCCAGCAGCTTAGCACTAGCGGGAGCTGGTGGGGAGCTGTTTTTT. Amino acid sequence: CASSLALAGAGGELFF.

There are a few counts of this clonotype. This chain connects TRBV15 to TRBJ1-2; D is perhaps TRBD1 (5 bases). Trimming cost V 1 base and J 4 bases, with 22 bases left between them. In germline, CDR1 is LNHNV, CDR2 YYDKDF (reference sequence). This CDR3 contains 18 residues. This chain's CDR3 is CATSRVGGTREKSYGYTF. In DNA, the CDR3 is TGTGCCACCAGCAGAGTTGGAGGGACCAGGGAAAAAAGCTATGGCTACACCTTC. Using reference TRBV15 and TRBJ1-2 for the parts outside the CDR3, the full variable domain is DAMVIQNPRYQVTQFGKPVTLSCSQTLNHNVMYWYQQKSSQAPKLLFHYYDKDFNNEADTPDNFQSRRPNTSFCFLDIRSPGLGDTAMYLCATSRVGGTREKSYGYTFGSGTRLTVV.

In this sample, this clonotype turned up a few times. This rearrangement joins TRBV2 to TRBJ1-6, with no clear D. V dropped 10 bases and J dropped 12 bases, with 10 bases sitting between them. Germline V lookup: CDR1 SNHLY, CDR2 FYNNEI. The CDR3 has 10 amino acids. This CDR3 reads CATQERPLHF. The CDR3 DNA follows: TGTGCCACCCAGGAACGACCCCTCCACTTT. Using reference TRBV2 and TRBJ1-6 for the parts outside the CDR3, the full variable domain is EPEVTQTPSHQVTQMGQEVILRCVPISNHLYFYWYRQILGQKVEFLVSFYNNEISEKSEIFDDQFSVERPDGSNFTLKIRSTKLEDSAMYFCATQERPLHFGNGTRLTVT.

The chain carries TRBV28 and TRBJ2-7; tentatively, D is TRBD1 (5 bases). This CDR3 comprises 15 residues. CDR1 and CDR2 from the germline V gene are MDHEN and SYDVKM. Trimming left V 8 bases short and J 2 bases short, with 19 bases between. CDR3 loop: CASGHRQTLTYEQYF. CDR3 bases: TGTGCCAGCGGACACAGACAGACCCTTACCTACGAGCAGTACTTC.

This clonotype has a count of ten or more. The chain couples TRBV7-2 to TRBJ2-5; D call uncertain. Trimming took off 7 bases at V and 3 bases at J, with 18 bases between the two ends. Germline loops: CDR1 SGHTA, CDR2 FQGNSA. The CDR3 is made up of 15 amino acids. The CDR3 is CASTLYLEQKETQYF. The CDR3 nucleotides are TGTGCCAGCACCCTCTATCTGGAGCAAAAAGAGACCCAGTACTTC.

The CDR3 DNA is TGTGCCAGCAGTTACCCGGGAAGCGAGCAGTACTTC. It translates to CASSYPGSEQYF. V gene TRBV6-2 or TRBV6-3 combines with J gene TRBJ2-7; D may be TRBD2 (5 bases). Germline-derived CDR1 and CDR2 are MNHEY and SVGEGT. The CDR3 has 12 amino acids. V shed 2 bases and J shed 6 bases, with 8 bases lying between them.

The chain joins TRBV6-2 or TRBV6-3 to TRBJ2-1; D possibly corresponds to TRBD2 (5 bases). Trimming pared 4 bases from V and 4 bases from J, leaving 11 bases between. Per germline, CDR1 MNHEY and CDR2 SVGEGT. CDR3 length: 14 residues. CDR3 region: CASSSSRGYNEQFF. The DNA of the CDR3 is TGTGCCAGCAGTTCCTCGAGAGGGTACAATGAGCAGTTCTTC.

This clonotype was counted between two and nine times. This sequence joins TRBV6-2 or TRBV6-3 and TRBJ1-2; D is perhaps TRBD1 (5 bases). The germline V and J ends were trimmed by 2 bases and 14 bases, with 15 bases remaining between them. CDR1 is MNHEY and CDR2 is SVGEGT in the germline V gene. The CDR3 has 12 amino acids. CDR3 nucleotides: TGTGCCAGCAGTTACCCCACAGGATCGGAGACCTTC. It codes for CASSYPTGSETF.